This T cell receptor (beta chain) was captured in a study of cytomegalovirus exposure and HLA in healthy donors. Primers: 60 Vbeta forward and 13 Jbeta reverse. Sequenced by immunoSEQ multiplex PCR; TCRdb stores in-frame clones only, minus some. The sample contains some 150,000 clones, around 65% of which appear only once. The sequence derives from a woman aged 25 to 39 in good health and CMV-seropositive. Sequenced sample: PBMCs.

The CDR3 DNA reads as TGTGCCAGCACGAGAGGGACAGGGGAGCAGCCCCAGCATTTT. Translated: CASTRGTGEQPQHF. The gene calls are TRBV6-1 and TRBJ1-5; the match to TRBD1 covers 10 bases. Looked up from germline, CDR1 is MNHNS and CDR2 is SASEGT. The ends lost 7 bases at V and 7 bases at J; junction bases unmatched: 7. The CDR3 runs 14 residues.